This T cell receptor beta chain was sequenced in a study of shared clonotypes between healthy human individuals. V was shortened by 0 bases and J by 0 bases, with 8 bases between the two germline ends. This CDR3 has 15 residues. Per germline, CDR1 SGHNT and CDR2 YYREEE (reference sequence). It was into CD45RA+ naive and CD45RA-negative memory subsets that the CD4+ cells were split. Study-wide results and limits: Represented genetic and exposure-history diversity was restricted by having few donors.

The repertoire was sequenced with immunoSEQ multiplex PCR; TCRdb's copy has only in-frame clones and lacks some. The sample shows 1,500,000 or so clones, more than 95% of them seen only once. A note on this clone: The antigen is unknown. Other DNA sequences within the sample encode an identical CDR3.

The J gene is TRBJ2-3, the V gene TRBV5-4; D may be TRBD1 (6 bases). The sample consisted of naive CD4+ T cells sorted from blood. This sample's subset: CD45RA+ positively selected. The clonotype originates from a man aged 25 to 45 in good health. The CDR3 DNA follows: TGTGCCAGCAGCTTGGACAGGGCTAGCACAGATACGCAGTATTTT. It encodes CASSLDRASTDTQYF.